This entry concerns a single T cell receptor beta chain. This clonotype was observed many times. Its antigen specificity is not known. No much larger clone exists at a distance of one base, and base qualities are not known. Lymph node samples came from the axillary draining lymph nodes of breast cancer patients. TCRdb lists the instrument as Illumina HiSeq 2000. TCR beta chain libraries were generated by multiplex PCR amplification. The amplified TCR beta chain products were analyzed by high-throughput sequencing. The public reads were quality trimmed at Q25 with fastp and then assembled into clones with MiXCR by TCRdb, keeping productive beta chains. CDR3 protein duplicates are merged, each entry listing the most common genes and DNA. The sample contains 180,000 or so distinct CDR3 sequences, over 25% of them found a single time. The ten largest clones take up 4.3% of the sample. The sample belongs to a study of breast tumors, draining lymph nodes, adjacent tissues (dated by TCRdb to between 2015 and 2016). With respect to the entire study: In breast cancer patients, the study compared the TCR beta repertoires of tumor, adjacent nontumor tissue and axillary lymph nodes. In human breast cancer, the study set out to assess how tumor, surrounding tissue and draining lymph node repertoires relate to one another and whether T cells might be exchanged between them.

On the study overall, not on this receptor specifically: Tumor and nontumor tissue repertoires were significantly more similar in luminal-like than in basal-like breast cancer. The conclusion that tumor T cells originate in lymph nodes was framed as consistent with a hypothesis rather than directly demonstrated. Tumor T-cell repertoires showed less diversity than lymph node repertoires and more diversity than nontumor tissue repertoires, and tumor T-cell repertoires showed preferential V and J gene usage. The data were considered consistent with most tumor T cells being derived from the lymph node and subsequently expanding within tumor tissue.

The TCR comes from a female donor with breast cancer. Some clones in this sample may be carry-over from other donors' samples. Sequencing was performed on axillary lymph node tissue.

The DNA reads as follows: TGTGCCAGCAGCCCCCGGGGACTAGTGTACGAGCAGTACTTC. Its translation reads: CASSPRGLVYEQYF. The rearrangement joined TRBV3-1 to TRBJ2-7; 8 bases in the middle match TRBD2. CDR1 and CDR2 are drawn from the germline V gene (reference sequence): LGHDT, YNNKEL. Spanning cysteine to phenylalanine, the CDR3 consists of 14 amino acids. CDR3 DNA is the only sequence kept; it has 42 bases, read in frame from the first base. Ends trimmed: V by 4 bases, J by 4 bases; bases unmatched to a gene: 6.